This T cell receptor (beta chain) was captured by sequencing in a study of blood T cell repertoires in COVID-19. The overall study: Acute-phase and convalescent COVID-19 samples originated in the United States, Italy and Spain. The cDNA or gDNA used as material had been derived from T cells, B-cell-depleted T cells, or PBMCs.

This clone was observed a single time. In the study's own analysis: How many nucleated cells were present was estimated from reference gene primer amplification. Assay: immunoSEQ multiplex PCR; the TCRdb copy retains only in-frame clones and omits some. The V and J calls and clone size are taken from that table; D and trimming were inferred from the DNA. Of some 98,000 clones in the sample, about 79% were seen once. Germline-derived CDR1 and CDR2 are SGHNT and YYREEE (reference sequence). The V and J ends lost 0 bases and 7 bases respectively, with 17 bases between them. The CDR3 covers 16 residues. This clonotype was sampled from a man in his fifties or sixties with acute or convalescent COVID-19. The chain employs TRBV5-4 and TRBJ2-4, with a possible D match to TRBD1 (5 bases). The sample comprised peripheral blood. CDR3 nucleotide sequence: TGTGCCAGCAGCTTGGCCCCACTCAGTTCAGGGAACATTCAGTACTTC. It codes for CASSLAPLSSGNIQYF.